Listed below are T cell receptor beta chains from one sample, sequenced in a study of graft-versus-host responses after intestinal transplantation. Generated by immunoSEQ multiplex PCR, the TCRdb table keeps only in-frame clones and is missing some. The sample lists 45,000 or so clones, around 90% occurring once. The sample was PBMCs, taken 524 days after transplant. These receptors were taken from a human patient who received an intestinal transplant, so some T cells may come from the graft donor. Both conserved end residues are part of each CDR3. Fields, in order: J gene, D gene, V gene, clone size, CDR3 DNA, CDR3 protein. A D gene is named only where the DNA matches it firmly. Clone size is stated in some rows and not others, as once, few, many or a class when expanded.

j_gene: TRBJ1-2; d_gene: -; v_gene: TRBV7-6; abundance: -; CDR3nt: TGTGCCAGCAGCTTAGCGCTGGGAGATAACTATGGCTACACCTTC; CDR3aa: CASSLALGDNYGYTF
j_gene: TRBJ2-5; d_gene: -; v_gene: TRBV5-3; abundance: -; CDR3nt: TGTGCCAGCAGCTTTGGGCCCGGCAAGGAGACCCAGTACTTC; CDR3aa: CASSFGPGKETQYF
j_gene: TRBJ2-3; d_gene: -; v_gene: TRBV6-5; abundance: -; CDR3nt: TGTGCCAGCAGTTACCCCGCAGGAGGCACAGATACGCAGTATTTT; CDR3aa: CASSYPAGGTDTQYF
j_gene: TRBJ2-5; d_gene: TRBD1; v_gene: TRBV9; abundance: -; CDR3nt: TGTGCCAGCAGCGTTCAGGGGGTTTGGGGAGAGACCCAGTACTTC; CDR3aa: CASSVQGVWGETQYF
j_gene: TRBJ2-5; d_gene: -; v_gene: TRBV28; abundance: once; CDR3nt: TGTGCCAGCAGTTTTAGATTAGGGCGAGAGACCCAGTACTTC; CDR3aa: CASSFRLGRETQYF
j_gene: TRBJ2-7; d_gene: TRBD1; v_gene: TRBV27; abundance: -; CDR3nt: TGTGCCACCGGGACAGGGGGTTCCTACGAGCAGTACTTC; CDR3aa: CATGTGGSYEQYF
j_gene: TRBJ2-3; d_gene: -; v_gene: TRBV5-1; abundance: -; CDR3nt: TGCGCCAGCAGCTTGAGGGCGAGTACTAGCACAGATACGCAGTATTTT; CDR3aa: CASSLRASTSTDTQYF
j_gene: TRBJ2-3; d_gene: -; v_gene: TRBV12-5; abundance: -; CDR3nt: TGTGCTAGTGGTCCGGGACAAAGCACAGATACGCAGTATTTT; CDR3aa: CASGPGQSTDTQYF
j_gene: TRBJ2-5; d_gene: TRBD1; v_gene: TRBV5-6; abundance: -; CDR3nt: TGTGCCAGCAGCTATAAAAGGACAGGGGGCGAAGAGACCCAGTACTTC; CDR3aa: CASSYKRTGGEETQYF
j_gene: TRBJ2-7; d_gene: TRBD1; v_gene: TRBV10-3; abundance: -; CDR3nt: TGTGCCATCAGTGGGGACAGGGCCTACGAGCAGTACTTC; CDR3aa: CAISGDRAYEQYF
j_gene: TRBJ2-1; d_gene: -; v_gene: TRBV30; abundance: -; CDR3nt: TGTGCCTGGACCCGGGGGTCCTACAATGAGCAGTTCTTC; CDR3aa: CAWTRGSYNEQFF
j_gene: TRBJ1-2; d_gene: TRBD1; v_gene: TRBV28; abundance: -; CDR3nt: TGTGCCAGCAGGACTTACAGGGGGCCGGGCTATGGCTACACCTTC; CDR3aa: CASRTYRGPGYGYTF
j_gene: TRBJ1-5; d_gene: -; v_gene: TRBV19; abundance: -; CDR3nt: TGTGCCAGTACCCGACAGTCCAGCAATCAGCCCCAGCATTTT; CDR3aa: CASTRQSSNQPQHF
j_gene: TRBJ2-2; d_gene: TRBD2; v_gene: TRBV5-6; abundance: -; CDR3nt: TGTGCCAGCAGGGGGGGGTCGAGCACCGGGGAGCTGTTTTTT; CDR3aa: CASRGGSSTGELFF
j_gene: TRBJ2-3; d_gene: TRBD2; v_gene: TRBV9; abundance: few; CDR3nt: TGTGCCAGCAGCGTGGGGACTAGCGGGAGAGGCGATACGCAGTATTTT; CDR3aa: CASSVGTSGRGDTQYF
j_gene: TRBJ1-2; d_gene: -; v_gene: TRBV5-1; abundance: -; CDR3nt: TGCGCCAGCAGCTTGGAGGCGCGGGGGCAGGATGGCTACACCTTC; CDR3aa: CASSLEARGQDGYTF
j_gene: TRBJ2-7; d_gene: -; v_gene: TRBV7-2; abundance: -; CDR3nt: TGTGCCAGCAGCTTATTTGCTTACGAGCAGTACTTC; CDR3aa: CASSLFAYEQYF